Below are 26 T cell receptor beta chains sequenced from a single sample in a study of response to subunit inactivated influenza vaccine. TCRdb redid the calling of the RT-PCR reads with MiXCR, one entry per CDR3 protein. The repertoire holds more than 450,000 distinct CDR3 sequences, 11% seen once, with roughly 9.6% in the top ten. These data also formed part of another study, on T cells expressing NK-cell markers. That report notes: UMIs accompanied the 5'RACE template switching by which TCR beta cDNA was made.

The source material was PBMCs from blood, sampled on the day of vaccination. The receptors derive from a man in his fifties or sixties who received an inactivated influenza vaccine.

The chain employs TRBV18 and TRBJ2-2; D possibly matches TRBD1 or TRBD2 (5 bases each). CDR1 and CDR2 from the germline V gene are KGHSH and LQKENI. The V and J ends lost 3 bases and 6 bases respectively, with 11 bases between them. The CDR3 is made up of 14 amino acids. The CDR3 DNA follows: TGTGCCAGCTCACCTGCTGGGGGATCCGGGGAGCTGTTTTTT. Translation gives CASSPAGGSGELFF.

This clonotype was observed a handful of times. The chain combines TRBV5-6 with TRBJ2-7; 11 bases map to TRBD2. Germline V gene data show CDR1 as SGHDT and CDR2 as YYEEEE. V lost 4 bases and J lost 3; bases outside the gene matches: 15. The CDR3 loop spans 18 amino acids. The CDR3 protein is CASSPAGQGLAGGYEQYF. The CDR3 nucleotides are TGTGCCAGCAGCCCCGCAGGACAGGGGCTAGCGGGAGGCTACGAGCAGTACTTC.

The chain employs TRBV27 and TRBJ2-7; D possibly matches TRBD1 or TRBD2 (5 bases each). Deletions cut 3 bases from V and 2 bases from J, with 14 bases between. Per germline, CDR1 MNHEY and CDR2 SMNVEV (reference sequence). The CDR3 spans 15 residues. Here the CDR3 DNA reads TGTGCCAGCAGTTTGAAGGGGACCATACCCTACGAGCAGTACTTC. Protein: CASSLKGTIPYEQYF.

This clonotype was seen more than once but under ten times. The chain employs TRBV4-3 and TRBJ1-4; possibly TRBD1 for D (5 bases). Germline assignment: CDR1 LGHNA and CDR2 YSLEER. The CDR3 consists of 15 residues. Trimming removed 4 bases at V and 1 base at J, with 10 bases between. The CDR3 loop reads CASSPRGVTNEKLFF. The DNA of the CDR3 is TGCGCCAGCAGCCCGAGGGGTGTAACTAATGAAAAACTGTTTTTT.

This clonotype was seen repeatedly, ten times or more. The chain is built from TRBV20-1 and TRBJ2-3; D gene unclear. In germline, CDR1 is DFQATT, CDR2 SNEGSKA (reference sequence). This CDR3 spans 15 amino acids. The V and J ends lost 6 bases and 4 bases respectively, with 20 bases between them. This CDR3 is CSAPGRPGVPDTQYF. The CDR3 nucleotides read TGCAGTGCCCCCGGACGGCCTGGGGTCCCAGATACGCAGTATTTT.

The chain couples TRBV14 to TRBJ2-3; the match to TRBD2 covers 8 bases. Germline V gene data show CDR1 as SGHDN and CDR2 as FVKESK. The CDR3 loop spans 13 amino acids. The V segment lost 6 bases and the J segment 8 bases; nucleotides outside the gene matches: 7. The CDR3 spells CASRPAGGGTQYF. In nucleotides, the CDR3 is TGTGCCAGCAGACCCGCGGGGGGTGGTACGCAGTATTTT.

The chain has TRBV18 and TRBJ1-5; 8 nucleotides match TRBD1. This CDR3 is built from 15 residues. Unmatched junction bases numbered 4, after V lost 4 bases and J lost 2 bases. Germline-derived CDR1 and CDR2 are KGHSH and LQKENI. The CDR3 is CASSRQGPRNQPQHF. CDR3 nucleotide sequence: TGTGCCAGCTCACGACAGGGGCCCCGCAATCAGCCCCAGCATTTT.

In this sample, this clonotype turned up a few times. The CDR3 protein is CASSPGTLTYYEQYF. DNA for the CDR3: TGTGCCAGCAGCCCCGGGACACTTACTTACTACGAGCAGTACTTC. V and J are TRBV3-1 and TRBJ2-7, with a possible D match to TRBD1 (6 bases). The V gene's germline CDR1 is LGHDT and CDR2 YNNKEL (reference sequence). V lost 4 bases and J 3 bases, leaving 16 bases between the germline ends. This CDR3 has 15 amino acids.

This clonotype was observed a few times. This chain connects TRBV7-2 to TRBJ2-3, with D perhaps assigned TRBD1 or TRBD2 (7 bases each). The V end was cut by 5 bases, the J end by 7 bases, with 25 bases between. CDR1 SGHTA and CDR2 FQGNSA come from the germline V gene. CDR3 length equals 17 residues. The CDR3 loop reads CASSLGGRRGRSNTQYF. The CDR3, as DNA: TGTGCCAGCAGCCTCGGGGGGCGTAGGGGGCGATCAAATACGCAGTATTTT.

This clonotype occurred a few times. CDR3 loop: CASSQSGTLGEKLFF. The CDR3 DNA follows: TGTGCCAGCAGCCAATCCGGGACCTTAGGAGAAAAACTGTTTTTT. The V gene is TRBV3-1, the J gene TRBJ1-4, with D perhaps matching TRBD1 (5 bases). CDR1 and CDR2 from the germline V gene are LGHDT and YNNKEL (reference sequence). Trimming stripped 2 bases from V and 8 bases from J, with 15 bases between. This CDR3 is 15 amino acids long.

This clonotype was counted between two and nine times. The V and J genes are TRBV27 and TRBJ2-3, with 10 nucleotides matching TRBD2. Losses at the gene ends were 5 bases for V and 3 bases for J; bases not matched to a gene: 8. Germline assignment: CDR1 MNHEY and CDR2 SMNVEV (reference sequence). The CDR3 length is 16 residues. The CDR3 DNA is TGTGCCAGCAGTCCCCATCCTAGCGGGAGTACAGATACGCAGTATTTT. Protein: CASSPHPSGSTDTQYF.

This clonotype was detected a few times. The V gene is TRBV29-1, the J gene TRBJ2-1; weak D call: TRBD1 (6 bases). This CDR3 spans 15 amino acids. V lost 1 base and J 4 bases, leaving 14 bases between the germline ends. The V gene's germline CDR1 is SQVTM and CDR2 ANQGSEA. CDR3 bases: TGCAGCGTTGAAGGGACAGCGGTACAATACAATGAGCAGTTCTTC. It yields the protein CSVEGTAVQYNEQFF.

This chain joins TRBV12-3 or TRBV12-4 and TRBJ2-3; D remains ambiguous. Trimming pared 7 bases from V and 0 bases from J, leaving 11 bases between. The CDR3 sequence is 14 residues long. The CDR3 here is CASTRLTSTDTQYF. The CDR3 DNA reads TGTGCCAGCACTCGACTTACTAGCACAGATACGCAGTATTTT.

This clonotype was seen only a few times. V is TRBV5-6 and J is TRBJ2-7, with D tentatively TRBD1 or TRBD2 (6 bases each). V gave up 1 base and J gave up 4 bases, with 15 bases separating them. Germline values: CDR1 SGHDT, CDR2 YYEEEE. This CDR3 is 15 amino acids long. The CDR3 region is CASSLPGGRAYEQYF. The CDR3 DNA follows: TGTGCCAGCAGCTTGCCTGGGGGGCGCGCGTACGAGCAGTACTTC. Variable domain in full (rest from reference TRBV5-6 and TRBJ2-7): DAGVTQSPTHLIKTRGQQVTLRCSPKSGHDTVSWYQQALGQGPQFIFQYYEEEERQRGNFPDRFSGHQFPNYSSELNVNALLLGDSALYLCASSLPGGRAYEQYFGPGTRLTVT.

The chain has TRBV4-3 and TRBJ2-3, with 8 bases that match TRBD2. V was clipped by 1 base and J by 4 bases; unmatched bases: 4. The CDR3 is 15 amino acids. CDR1 is LGHNA and CDR2 is YSLEER in the germline V gene. The CDR3 coding sequence is TGCGCCAGCAGCCAAGCGGGGGGGCCGTCAGATACGCAGTATTTT. The encoded protein is CASSQAGGPSDTQYF.

The V gene is TRBV6-1, the J gene TRBJ1-2; the match to TRBD1 covers 8 bases. This CDR3 region has 16 residues. V gave up 10 bases and J gave up 0 bases; unmatched junction bases: 13. From germline, CDR1 is MNHNS and CDR2 SASEGT. The CDR3 loop reads CATNPGQGVTNYGYTF. The CDR3 nucleotides read TGTGCCACCAACCCCGGACAGGGTGTCACTAACTATGGCTACACCTTC.

The chain uses TRBV20-1 and TRBJ2-1; 8 bases match TRBD1. V was pared by 6 bases and J by 8 bases, with 6 bases of the junction left unmatched. The CDR3 has 12 residues. Looked up from germline, CDR1 is DFQATT and CDR2 is SNEGSKA (reference sequence). In DNA, the CDR3 is TGCAGTGCCCTCCAGGGGGCCGATGAGCAGTTCTTC. It encodes CSALQGADEQFF.

The J gene is TRBJ2-2, the V gene TRBV27; 11 nucleotides match TRBD2. Trimming took 5 bases from V and 6 from J; bases not matched to a gene: 11. The germline gives CDR1 MNHEY, CDR2 SMNVEV (reference sequence). The CDR3 contains 17 residues. CDR3 DNA sequence: TGTGCCAGCAGTCGACTAGCGGGGAATAGAGCGTCCGGGGAGCTGTTTTTT. Protein sequence: CASSRLAGNRASGELFF.

This clonotype was seen a handful of times. This sequence joins TRBV5-1 and TRBJ2-7; D ambiguous. Deletions cut 0 bases from V and 3 bases from J, with 7 bases between. CDR3 length equals 13 residues. The germline V gene encodes CDR1 SGHRS and CDR2 YFSETQ. The CDR3 reads CASSLEIIYEQYF. In DNA form, the CDR3 reads TGCGCCAGCAGCTTGGAAATCATCTACGAGCAGTACTTC. The full variable domain, completed using reference TRBV5-1 and TRBJ2-7, is KAGVTQTPRYLIKTRGQQVTLSCSPISGHRSVSWYQQTPGQGLQFLFEYFSETQRNKGNFPGRFSGRQFSNSRSEMNVSTLELGDSALYLCASSLEIIYEQYFGPGTRLTVT.

This chain joins TRBV29-1 and TRBJ2-3, with 7 bases that match TRBD1. The length of the CDR3 is 15 residues. Germline CDR1 SQVTM, CDR2 ANQGSEA. The J segment lost 0 bases and the V segment lost 6 bases, leaving 9 bases of the junction unmatched. DNA of the CDR3: TGCAGCGTATCACAGGGGTCAACTAGCACAGATACGCAGTATTTT. Amino acids: CSVSQGSTSTDTQYF.

This clonotype has only a few counts. The V gene is TRBV5-6, the J gene TRBJ2-1; TRBD2 aligns across 12 bases. Germline loops: CDR1 SGHDT, CDR2 YYEEEE. The CDR3 is 17 residues long. Losses at the gene ends were 4 bases for V and 10 bases for J; bases not matched to a gene: 15. CDR3 amino acids: CASSPVLAGGLGGEQFF. CDR3 DNA sequence: TGTGCCAGCAGCCCGGTCCTAGCGGGAGGGCTCGGTGGGGAGCAGTTCTTC.

The rearrangement joins TRBV4-3 to TRBJ2-3; no reliable D call. V was shortened by 2 bases and J by 2 bases, with 11 bases between the two germline ends. Germline loops: CDR1 LGHNA, CDR2 YSLEER. The CDR3 sequence is 15 residues long. Here the CDR3 DNA reads TGCGCCAGCAGCCAAAGAGGAACCCCCACAGATACGCAGTATTTT. This sequence encodes CASSQRGTPTDTQYF.

This clonotype was seen more than once but under ten times. The J gene is TRBJ2-2, the V gene TRBV30; 9 positions agree with TRBD1. The J segment lost 4 bases and the V segment lost 2 bases, leaving 2 bases of the junction unmatched. The CDR3 has 14 residues. Germline lookup yields CDR1 GTSNPN and CDR2 SVGIG (reference sequence). The CDR3 spells CAWSLQGATGELFF. For the CDR3, the DNA is TGTGCCTGGAGTTTACAGGGGGCCACCGGGGAGCTGTTTTTT.

This clonotype occurred a few times. The rearrangement uses TRBV7-2 and TRBJ2-2; D gene uncertain. CDR1 is SGHTA and CDR2 is FQGNSA in the germline V gene. The V end was cut by 4 bases, the J end by 2 bases, with 11 bases between. CDR3 length: 15 amino acids. CDR3: CASSSQMGNTGELFF. In DNA, the CDR3 is TGTGCCAGCAGCTCGCAAATGGGCAACACCGGGGAGCTGTTTTTT.

This clonotype was seen a few times. The V call is TRBV10-3, the J call TRBJ2-7, with 9 nucleotides matching TRBD1. This CDR3 has 14 residues. V lost 4 bases, J lost 5 bases, and 6 bases stayed unmatched. Germline-derived CDR1 and CDR2 are ENHRY and SYGVKD. The chain's CDR3 is CAISVDRGSNEQYF. The CDR3 DNA sequence: TGTGCCATCAGTGTAGACAGGGGGTCCAACGAGCAGTACTTC.

The chain joins TRBV9 to TRBJ2-1, with D perhaps TRBD2 (6 bases). The V gene's germline CDR1 is SGDLS and CDR2 YYNGEE. Between the trimmed V and J ends, which lost 1 base and 0 bases, there was a span of 8 bases. The CDR3 has 15 residues. The CDR3 is CASSVFGSSYNEQFF. DNA of the CDR3: TGTGCCAGCAGCGTATTCGGGAGCTCCTACAATGAGCAGTTCTTC.